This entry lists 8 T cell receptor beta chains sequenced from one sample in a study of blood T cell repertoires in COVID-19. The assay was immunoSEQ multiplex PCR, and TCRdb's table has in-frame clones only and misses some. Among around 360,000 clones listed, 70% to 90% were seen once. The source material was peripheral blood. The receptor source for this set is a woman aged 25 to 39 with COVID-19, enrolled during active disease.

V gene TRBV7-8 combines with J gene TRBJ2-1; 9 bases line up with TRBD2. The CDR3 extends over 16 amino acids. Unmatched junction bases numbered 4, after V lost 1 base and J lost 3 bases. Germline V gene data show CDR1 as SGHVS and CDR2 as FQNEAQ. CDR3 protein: CASSLDSGSFYNEQFF. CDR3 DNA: TGTGCCAGCAGCTTAGATAGCGGGAGCTTCTACAATGAGCAGTTCTTC.

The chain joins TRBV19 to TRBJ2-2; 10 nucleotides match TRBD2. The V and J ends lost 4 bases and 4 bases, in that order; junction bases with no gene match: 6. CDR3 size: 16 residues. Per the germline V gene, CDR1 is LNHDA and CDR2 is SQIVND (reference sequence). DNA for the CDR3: TGTGCCAGTAGTAGGCGGACTAGCGGTTTCACCGGGGAGCTGTTTTTT. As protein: CASSRRTSGFTGELFF.

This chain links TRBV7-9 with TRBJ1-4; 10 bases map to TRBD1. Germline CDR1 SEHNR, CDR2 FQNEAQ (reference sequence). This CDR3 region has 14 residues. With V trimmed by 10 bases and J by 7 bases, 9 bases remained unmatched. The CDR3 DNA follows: TGTGCCATCAATCCCGGGACAGGGGCTGAAAAACTGTTTTTT. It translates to CAINPGTGAEKLFF.

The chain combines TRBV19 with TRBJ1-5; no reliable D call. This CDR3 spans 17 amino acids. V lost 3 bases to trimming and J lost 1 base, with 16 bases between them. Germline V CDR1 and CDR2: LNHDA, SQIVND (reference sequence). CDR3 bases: TGTGCCAGTAGTATTCTTTCGGGTGCGGGGAGCAATCAGCCCCAGCATTTT. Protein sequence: CASSILSGAGSNQPQHF.

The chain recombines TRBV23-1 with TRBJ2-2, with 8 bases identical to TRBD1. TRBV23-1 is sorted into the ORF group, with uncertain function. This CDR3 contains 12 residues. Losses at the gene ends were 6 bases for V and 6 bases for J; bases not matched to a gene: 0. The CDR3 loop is CASRGQAGELFF. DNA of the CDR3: TGCGCCAGCAGGGGACAGGCCGGGGAGCTGTTTTTT.

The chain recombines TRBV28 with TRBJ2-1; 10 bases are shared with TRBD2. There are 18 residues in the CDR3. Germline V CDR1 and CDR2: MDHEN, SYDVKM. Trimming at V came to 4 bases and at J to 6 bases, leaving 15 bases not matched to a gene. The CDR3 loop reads CASSSTRLLAGVGNEQFF. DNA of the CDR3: TGTGCCAGCAGTTCGACCAGACTGCTAGCGGGAGTGGGCAATGAGCAGTTCTTC.

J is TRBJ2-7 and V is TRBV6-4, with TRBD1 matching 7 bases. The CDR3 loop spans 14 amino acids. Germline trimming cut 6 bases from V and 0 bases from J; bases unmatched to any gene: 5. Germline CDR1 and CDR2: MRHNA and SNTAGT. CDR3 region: CASSSYRGSYEQYF. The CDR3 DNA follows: TGTGCCAGCAGCTCCTACAGGGGCTCCTACGAGCAGTACTTC.

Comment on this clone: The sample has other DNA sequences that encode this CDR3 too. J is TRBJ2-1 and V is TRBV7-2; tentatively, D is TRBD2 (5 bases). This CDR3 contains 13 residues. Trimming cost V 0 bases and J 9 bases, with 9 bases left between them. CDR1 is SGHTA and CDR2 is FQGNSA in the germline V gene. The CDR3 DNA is TGTGCCAGCAGCTTAGCGTTGGCGGGTGAGCAGTTCTTC. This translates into CASSLALAGEQFF.